These 12 T cell receptor beta chains came from one sample sequenced in a study of Graves' ophthalmopathy and Graves' hyperthyroidism. RNA transcripts yielded amplified TCR beta CDR3 regions. Following a first-round RT-PCR that used HTBI primers, a second-round multiplex PCR was carried out. TCRdb passed the multiplex PCR reads through MiXCR, listing each CDR3 protein once. This table has roughly 1.1 million distinct CDR3 sequences, less than 45% appearing once. Input material: peripheral blood or thyroid tissue (not recorded which). All receptors derive from an adult man with Graves' hyperthyroidism.

At least ten counts were recorded for this clonotype. The V and J genes are TRBV6-5 and TRBJ1-2, with 8 nucleotides matching TRBD1. With 10 bases clipped from V and 4 bases from J, the junction kept 14 bases outside the gene matches. The CDR3 runs 15 residues. The germline V gene has CDR1 MNHEY and CDR2 SVGAGI. As DNA, the CDR3 is TGTGCCACCGCTAGAAAGACAGGGGAGGGCTATGGCTACACCTTC. The encoded protein is CATARKTGEGYGYTF.

The V call is TRBV7-2, the J call TRBJ2-7; D uncertain. Trimming stripped 0 bases from V and 0 bases from J, with 9 bases between. The CDR3 length is 15 residues. The V gene's germline CDR1 is SGHTA and CDR2 FQGNSA. CDR3 residues: CASSLAYDNSYEQYF. The CDR3 region has the DNA TGTGCCAGCAGCTTAGCTTATGACAACTCCTACGAGCAGTACTTC.

This chain uses TRBV2 with TRBJ2-7, with D perhaps given as TRBD1 or TRBD2 (6 bases each). This CDR3 has 14 residues. CDR1 and CDR2 from the germline V gene are SNHLY and FYNNEI. V was cut by 4 bases and J by 3 bases, with 13 bases left in between. The CDR3 nucleotides read TGTGCCAGCAGTGGGTCTAAGGGGGGCTACGAGCAGTACTTC. Translation: CASSGSKGGYEQYF.

This clonotype has ten or more counts. The genes are TRBV7-9 and TRBJ1-2; D gene unclear. Germline V gives CDR1 SEHNR, CDR2 FQNEAQ (reference sequence). Deletions cut 1 base from V and 8 bases from J, with 11 bases between. The CDR3 runs to 13 residues. The CDR3 region has the DNA TGTGCCAGCAGCTTAGGTGCAGTACGCGGCTACACCTTC. It yields the protein CASSLGAVRGYTF.

This clonotype was detected many times. The rearrangement links TRBV16 to TRBJ1-2; TRBD1 aligns across 7 bases. Germline CDR1 reads KGHSY; CDR2 reads FQNENV. The CDR3 covers 14 residues. The V gene end was trimmed by 2 bases and the J gene end by 5 bases; junction bases not matched to a gene: 5. This CDR3 is CASSQSSGGYGYTF. CDR3 coding DNA: TGTGCCAGCAGCCAAAGCTCAGGGGGGTATGGCTACACCTTC.

Ten or more counts support this clonotype. The chain links TRBV29-1 to TRBJ1-2; tentative D call: TRBD1 (5 bases). The CDR3 loop spans 11 amino acids. V was shortened by 7 bases and J by 4 bases, with 10 bases between the two germline ends. Per the germline V gene, CDR1 is SQVTM and CDR2 is ANQGSEA. CDR3 nucleotides: TGCAGCGACGACAGCCCCTATGGCTACACCTTC. Translated: CSDDSPYGYTF.

In its sample, this clonotype was seen many times. The chain carries TRBV5-1 and TRBJ1-1; 7 bases match TRBD1. V was pared by 6 bases and J by 1 base, with 6 bases of the junction left unmatched. CDR1 SGHRS and CDR2 YFSETQ come from the germline V gene. CDR3 length equals 14 residues. The CDR3 DNA sequence: TGCGCCAGCAAAAAGGGACAGACGAACACTGAAGCTTTCTTT. Translated: CASKKGQTNTEAFF.

Many counts were recorded for this clonotype. The gene calls are TRBV12-3 or TRBV12-4 and TRBJ2-5; D may be TRBD2 (6 bases). The V end was cut by 2 bases, the J end by 3 bases, with 10 bases between. The CDR3 is made up of 14 amino acids. The CDR3 bases are TGTGCCAGCAGTTTAAGAGGGGAGGAAGAGACCCAGTACTTC. Amino acid sequence: CASSLRGEEETQYF.

This chain connects TRBV9 to TRBJ2-2, with D perhaps TRBD1 or TRBD2 (5 bases each). The CDR3 runs to 16 residues. From germline, CDR1 is SGDLS and CDR2 YYNGEE. Trimming removed 6 bases from V and 6 bases from J, with 21 bases in between. CDR3 sequence reads: CASTRYRRAIAGELFF. For the CDR3, the DNA is TGTGCCAGCACCCGTTACAGGCGGGCGATCGCCGGGGAGCTGTTTTTT. The full variable domain, in which reference TRBV9 and TRBJ2-2 provide the parts outside the CDR3, is DSGVTQTPKHLITATGQRVTLRCSPRSGDLSVYWYQQSLDQGLQFLIQYYNGEERAKGNILERFSAQQFPDLHSELNLSSLELGDSALYFCASTRYRRAIAGELFFGEGSRLTVL.

This clonotype came up many times. The rearrangement joins TRBV12-3 or TRBV12-4 to TRBJ2-7; D remains unclear. Trimming left V 5 bases short and J 0 bases short, with 11 bases between. CDR3 length: 14 residues. The CDR3 region is CASSRSTYSYEQYF. The DNA for the CDR3 is TGTGCCAGCAGTCGATCGACGTACTCCTACGAGCAGTACTTC.

V and J are TRBV12-3 or TRBV12-4 and TRBJ1-1; 7 positions agree with TRBD1. Trimming cost V 8 bases and J 5 bases; bases outside gene matches: 17. This CDR3 has 16 amino acids. The CDR3, as DNA: TGTGCCAGCCTCGCTTTGTGGGCAGGGGGAGAAACTGAAGCTTTCTTT. Translated: CASLALWAGGETEAFF.

This clonotype was detected many times. This chain uses TRBV7-3 with TRBJ2-7, with 10 bases identical to TRBD2. CDR1 and CDR2 from the germline V gene are SGHTA and FQGTGA. J was trimmed by 3 bases and V by 5 bases; bases with no gene match: 7. The CDR3 runs 15 residues. In DNA, the CDR3 is TGTGCCAGCAGCCAAGGGGCTAGCGGGAGCTACGAGCAGTACTTC. Encoded protein: CASSQGASGSYEQYF.